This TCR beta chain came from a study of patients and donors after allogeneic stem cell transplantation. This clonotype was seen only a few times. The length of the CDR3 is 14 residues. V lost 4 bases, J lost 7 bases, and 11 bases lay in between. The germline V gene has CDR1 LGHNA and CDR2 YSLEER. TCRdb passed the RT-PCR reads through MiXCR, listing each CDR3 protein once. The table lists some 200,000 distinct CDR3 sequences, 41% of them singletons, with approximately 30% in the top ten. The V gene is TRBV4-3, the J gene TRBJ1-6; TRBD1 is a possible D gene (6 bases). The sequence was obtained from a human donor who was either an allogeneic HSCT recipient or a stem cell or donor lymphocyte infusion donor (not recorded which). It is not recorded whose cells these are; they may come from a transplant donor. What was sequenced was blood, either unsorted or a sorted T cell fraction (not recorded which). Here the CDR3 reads CASSPRTANSPLHF. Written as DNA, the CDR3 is TGCGCCAGCAGCCCCCGGACAGCAAATTCACCCCTCCACTTT.